The 14 T cell receptor beta chains below all came from one sample that was sequenced in a study of Graves' ophthalmopathy and Graves' hyperthyroidism. TCR beta CDR3 amplification used RNA transcripts. After a first-round RT-PCR with HTBI primers, a second-round multiplex PCR was run. From the multiplex PCR reads, TCRdb called clonotypes with MiXCR, one entry per CDR3 protein. Seen here are over a million distinct CDR3 sequences, 35% to 40% observed once, and the top ten hold 11%. The material sequenced was peripheral blood or thyroid tissue (not recorded which). These receptor sequences come from an adult man with Graves' hyperthyroidism.

The chain employs TRBV29-1 and TRBJ1-2; D unclear. The germline V gene has CDR1 SQVTM and CDR2 ANQGSEA. Trimming left V 3 bases short and J 6 bases short, with 8 bases between. The CDR3 runs to 11 residues. The CDR3 reads CSVETHDGYTF. Written as DNA, the CDR3 is TGCAGCGTTGAGACCCACGATGGCTACACCTTC.

Only a few counts were recorded for this clonotype. The V gene is TRBV30, the J gene TRBJ1-3, with 8 bases aligning to TRBD1. Germline V gene lookup returns CDR1 GTSNPN and CDR2 SVGIG (reference sequence). V trimming: 4 bases; J trimming: 0 bases; junction bases outside the gene matches: 11. CDR3 length equals 17 residues. This CDR3 is CAWTPAGQVISGNTIYF. In DNA form, the CDR3 reads TGTGCCTGGACGCCTGCGGGACAGGTCATCTCTGGAAACACCATATATTTT.

This clonotype was recorded only once. This rearrangement joins TRBV19 to TRBJ1-5; D is possibly TRBD1 (6 bases). This CDR3 is 14 amino acids long. The germline V gene has CDR1 LNHDA and CDR2 SQIVND (reference sequence). The V end was cut by 6 bases, the J end by 0 bases, with 9 bases between. CDR3 sequence: CASRNRDSNQPQHF. The CDR3, as DNA: TGTGCCAGTAGGAACAGGGATAGCAATCAGCCCCAGCATTTT.

In its sample, this clonotype was seen a few times. The V and J genes are TRBV7-6 and TRBJ2-7; possible D gene TRBD1, 6 bases. The germline V gene encodes CDR1 SGHVS and CDR2 FNYEAQ. CDR3 length equals 15 residues. V lost 4 bases and J 4 bases, leaving 17 bases between the germline ends. In DNA, the CDR3 is TGTGCCAGCAGCTCCTCGCAGGGGACGACTTACGAGCAGTACTTC. The encoded protein is CASSSSQGTTYEQYF.

In its sample, this clonotype was seen a few times. The chain combines TRBV20-1 with TRBJ1-1; 8 positions agree with TRBD1. The length of the CDR3 is 12 residues. Unmatched junction bases numbered 7, after V lost 2 bases and J lost 11 bases. Germline-derived CDR1 and CDR2 are DFQATT and SNEGSKA (reference sequence). DNA of the CDR3: TGCAGTGCTAGAATCGGACAGGGTGTCGCTTTCTTT. Protein: CSARIGQGVAFF.

This clonotype was recorded at least ten times. The V call is TRBV4-1, the J call TRBJ1-3; D not certain. Germline V CDR1 and CDR2: MGHRA, YSYEKL. The length of the CDR3 is 15 residues. Deletions cut 0 bases from V and 1 base from J, with 7 bases between. This chain's CDR3 is CASSQEDRSGNTIYF. The CDR3, as DNA: TGCGCCAGCAGCCAAGAAGATCGATCTGGAAACACCATATATTTT.

This clonotype was recorded many times. The chain recombines TRBV14 with TRBJ1-2; no clear D gene. The CDR3 has 14 amino acids. Germline loops: CDR1 SGHDN, CDR2 FVKESK. V was trimmed by 1 base and J by 8 bases, leaving 14 bases between them. In nucleotides, the CDR3 is TGTGCCAGCAGCCAAGTCGACCCCGCGGGGGGCTACACCTTC. Residues: CASSQVDPAGGYTF.

V usage is TRBV11-2 and J usage is TRBJ1-2; no reliable D call. This CDR3 comprises 15 residues. V gave up 2 bases and J gave up 3 bases, with 13 bases separating them. Germline V gene sequence: CDR1 SGHAT, CDR2 FQNNGV. The CDR3 DNA reads as TGTGCCAGCAGCTTACTCACGGGAAGCGACTATGGCTACACCTTC. Translated, it gives CASSLLTGSDYGYTF.

The J gene is TRBJ1-3, the V gene TRBV5-5; no definite D call. From germline, CDR1 is SGHKS and CDR2 YYEKEE (reference sequence). The CDR3 extends over 11 amino acids. V gave up 5 bases and J gave up 8 bases, with 8 bases separating them. DNA for the CDR3: TGTGCCAGCAGACTGGGCGACACCATATATTTT. Its protein product is CASRLGDTIYF.

This chain connects TRBV10-2 to TRBJ1-5; TRBD1 might be the D (5 bases). Germline V lookup: CDR1 WSHSY, CDR2 SAAADI. The CDR3 runs to 14 residues. Trimming left V 6 bases short and J 4 bases short, with 13 bases between. CDR3 bases: TGCGCCAGCAGCCCAGATAACAGGAATCAGCCCCAGCATTTT. It specifies CASSPDNRNQPQHF.

Of note for this clonotype: Given a much more abundant clone one base away, this may be a read error. The chain joins TRBV7-2 to TRBJ1-1, with D uncertain. Germline CDR1 SGHTA, CDR2 FQGNSA. This CDR3 comprises 13 residues. V lost 8 bases and J lost 3, with 13 bases in between. CDR3 in amino acids: CASGHGPDTEAFF. The CDR3, as DNA: TGTGCCAGCGGCCACGGACCCGACACTGAAGCTTTCTTT.

For this clonotype: A read error is possible here, since a much larger clone lies one base away. The V and J genes are TRBV12-3 or TRBV12-4 and TRBJ1-2; the match to TRBD1 covers 7 bases. Losses at the gene ends were 5 bases for V and 7 bases for J; bases not matched to a gene: 10. The CDR3 is 14 residues long. The CDR3 region is CASSPLDRASGYTF. CDR3 DNA sequence: TGTGCCAGCAGTCCCCTAGACAGGGCGTCTGGCTACACCTTC.

The chain is built from TRBV7-8 and TRBJ2-5; D may correspond to TRBD1 or TRBD2 (6 bases each). CDR3 size: 12 residues. Trimming pared 8 bases from V and 9 bases from J, leaving 16 bases between. In germline, CDR1 is SGHVS, CDR2 FQNEAQ. CDR3 protein: CASGGPSGAQYF. CDR3 DNA: TGTGCCAGCGGGGGGCCGAGTGGGGCCCAGTACTTC.

This clonotype was counted ten times or more. The CDR3 coding sequence is TGTGCCAGCGGTCGTATGGGCAGGGGTAATGAAAAACTGTTTTTT. It translates to CASGRMGRGNEKLFF. The chain employs TRBV25-1 and TRBJ1-4; D is possibly TRBD1 (6 bases). V was shortened by 8 bases and J by 4 bases, with 17 bases between the two germline ends. CDR1 is MGHDK, CDR2 SYGVNS, per germline. The CDR3 is 15 amino acids.